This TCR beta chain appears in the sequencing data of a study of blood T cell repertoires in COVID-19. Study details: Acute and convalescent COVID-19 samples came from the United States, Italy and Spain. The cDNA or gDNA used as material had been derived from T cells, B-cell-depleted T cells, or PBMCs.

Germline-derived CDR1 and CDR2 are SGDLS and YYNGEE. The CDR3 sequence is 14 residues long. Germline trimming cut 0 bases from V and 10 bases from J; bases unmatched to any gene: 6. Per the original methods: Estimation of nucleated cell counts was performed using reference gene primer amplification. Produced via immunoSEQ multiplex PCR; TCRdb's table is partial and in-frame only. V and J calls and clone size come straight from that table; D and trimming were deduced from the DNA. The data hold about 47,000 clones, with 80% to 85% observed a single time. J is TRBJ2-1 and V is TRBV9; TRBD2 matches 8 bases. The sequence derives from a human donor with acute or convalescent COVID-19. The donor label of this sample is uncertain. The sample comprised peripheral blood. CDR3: CASSVAGGRGEQFF. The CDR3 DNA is TGTGCCAGCAGCGTAGCGGGGGGGCGCGGGGAGCAGTTCTTC.